These 17 T cell receptor beta chains came from one sample sequenced in a study of blood T cell repertoires in COVID-19. Profiled with immunoSEQ multiplex PCR; TCRdb holds only in-frame clones, not every one. This table holds some 65,000 clones, over 85% found once. The sequenced sample consisted of peripheral blood. Receptor source: a man aged 65 to 79 with active COVID-19.

The chain recombines TRBV21-1 with TRBJ2-7; the DNA was not used to check the table's D call, TRBD2. TRBV21-1 is given as a pseudogene. The CDR3 covers 16 residues. CDR3 region: CASSKVWLAATYEQYV. The CDR3 DNA reads as TGTGCCAGCAGCAAAGTCTGGCTAGCGGCGACCTACGAGCAGTACGTC.

This clone came up once. The CDR3 nucleotides are TGTGCCAGCAGCTTAGCGGGGGGGCCGGGGGAGCAGTTCTTC. Protein sequence: CASSLAGGPGEQFF. The chain combines TRBV5-4 with TRBJ2-1; 10 nucleotides line up with TRBD2. The CDR3 contains 14 residues. Per germline, CDR1 SGHNT and CDR2 YYREEE (reference sequence). V trimming: 2 bases; J trimming: 10 bases; junction bases outside the gene matches: 6.

V and J are TRBV5-1 and TRBJ1-5; no clear D gene. Germline-derived CDR1 and CDR2 are SGHRS and YFSETQ. The CDR3 runs 14 residues. V lost 0 bases, J lost 6 bases, and 10 bases lay in between. CDR3 sequence reads: CASSLAVPFQPQHF. Written as DNA, the CDR3 is TGCGCCAGCAGCTTGGCCGTCCCTTTTCAGCCCCAGCATTTT.

The chain recombines TRBV11-3 with TRBJ2-5, with 11 bases identical to TRBD2. The CDR3 loop spans 17 amino acids. Trimming cost V 2 bases and J 0 bases; bases outside gene matches: 5. Germline V gene data show CDR1 as SGHNT and CDR2 as YENEEA. CDR3 nucleotides: TGTGCCAGCAGCTTAAAACTAGCGGGGGAATACCAAGAGACCCAGTACTTC. It translates to CASSLKLAGEYQETQYF. Full variable domain (rest looked up from reference TRBV11-3 and TRBJ2-5): EAGVVQSPRYKIIEKKQPVAFWCNPISGHNTLYWYLQNLGQGPELLIRYENEEAVDDSQLPKDRFSAERLKGVDSTLKIQPAELGDSAVYLCASSLKLAGEYQETQYFGPGTRLLVL.

This clone was observed once. Here the CDR3 reads CASSSGQSIGGYTF. As DNA, the CDR3 is TGTGCCAGCAGTTCGGGACAGTCTATTGGTGGCTACACCTTC. The chain joins TRBV27 to TRBJ1-2; 7 nucleotides match TRBD1. With V trimmed by 4 bases and J by 7 bases, 9 bases remained unmatched. From germline, CDR1 is MNHEY and CDR2 SMNVEV (reference sequence). This CDR3 is built from 14 residues.

This chain connects TRBV5-1 to TRBJ1-1, with TRBD1 matching over 11 bases. Germline CDR1 is SGHRS and CDR2 is YFSETQ. This CDR3 is 18 amino acids long. Losses at the gene ends were 2 bases for V and 0 bases for J; bases not matched to a gene: 9. The CDR3 DNA reads TGCGCCAGCAGCTTAAATTTCGGACAGGGGGCGTTGAACACTGAAGCTTTCTTT. Translation gives CASSLNFGQGALNTEAFF.

This chain uses TRBV6-2 or TRBV6-3 with TRBJ1-1; D is perhaps TRBD1 (5 bases). The length of the CDR3 is 15 residues. V was shortened by 5 bases and J by 2 bases, with 15 bases between the two germline ends. The germline V gene encodes CDR1 MNHEY and CDR2 SVGEGT. CDR3 in DNA: TGTGCCAGCAGTGCCCCGGGGAGGGGAAACACTGAAGCTTTCTTT. It translates to CASSAPGRGNTEAFF.

The gene calls are TRBV11-3 and TRBJ2-3, with 8 bases lining up with TRBD2. From germline, CDR1 is SGHNT and CDR2 YENEEA. V shed 4 bases, J shed 4 bases, and the junction held 7 bases outside the gene matches. The CDR3 sequence is 15 residues long. In DNA, the CDR3 is TGTGCCAGCAGCTCCTCACCGGGACTAGCAGATACGCAGTATTTT. It codes for CASSSSPGLADTQYF. Full variable domain (outside the CDR3, taken from reference TRBV11-3 and TRBJ2-3): EAGVVQSPRYKIIEKKQPVAFWCNPISGHNTLYWYLQNLGQGPELLIRYENEEAVDDSQLPKDRFSAERLKGVDSTLKIQPAELGDSAVYLCASSSSPGLADTQYFGPGTRLTVL.

V gene TRBV19 combines with J gene TRBJ2-5; 12 bases fit TRBD2. The CDR3 length is 16 residues. V lost 4 bases to trimming and J lost 2 bases; unmatched junction nucleotides: 5. The germline V gene encodes CDR1 LNHDA and CDR2 SQIVND (reference sequence). The CDR3 loop reads CASSTTSGGGQETQYF. Written as DNA, the CDR3 is TGTGCCAGTAGTACGACTAGCGGGGGTGGTCAAGAGACCCAGTACTTC.

This chain connects TRBV5-6 to TRBJ1-2, with 8 bases fitting TRBD1. With V trimmed by 3 bases and J by 5 bases, 6 bases remained unmatched. Looked up from germline, CDR1 is SGHDT and CDR2 is YYEEEE. This CDR3 spans 14 amino acids. CDR3 nucleotides: TGTGCCAGCAGCTGGACAGGGAACTCTTATGGCTACACCTTC. Its protein is CASSWTGNSYGYTF.

CDR3 residues: CASSGQGANTEAFF. CDR3 bases: TGTGCCAGCAGTGGACAGGGGGCAAACACTGAAGCTTTCTTT. V gene TRBV28 combines with J gene TRBJ1-1, with 11 bases that match TRBD1. Per germline, CDR1 MDHEN and CDR2 SYDVKM. J lost 2 bases, V lost 5 bases, and 1 base had no gene match. The CDR3 has 14 amino acids. Drawing the rest from reference TRBV28 and TRBJ1-1, the complete variable domain is DVKVTQSSRYLVKRTGEKVFLECVQDMDHENMFWYRQDPGLGLRLIYFSYDVKMKEKGDIPEGYSVSREKKERFSLILESASTNQTSMYLCASSGQGANTEAFFGQGTRLTVV.

The chain recombines TRBV13 with TRBJ1-2, with TRBD1 matching over 8 bases. This CDR3 spans 13 amino acids. Trimming cost V 6 bases and J 6 bases; bases outside gene matches: 6. CDR1 PRHDT and CDR2 FYEKMQ come from the germline V gene (reference sequence). CDR3 loop: CASSWDRPDGYTF. CDR3 DNA: TGTGCCAGCAGTTGGGACAGGCCCGATGGCTACACCTTC.

The J gene is TRBJ2-2, the V gene TRBV27; 8 bases align to TRBD1. Per germline, CDR1 MNHEY and CDR2 SMNVEV (reference sequence). With 7 bases clipped from V and 3 bases from J, the junction kept 7 bases outside the gene matches. The CDR3 consists of 15 residues. The CDR3 region is CASTNGQGYTGELFF. CDR3 bases: TGTGCCAGCACCAACGGACAGGGATACACCGGGGAGCTGTTTTTT.

This clone was observed a handful of times. The gene calls are TRBV5-6 and TRBJ2-7, with D possibly being TRBD2 (5 bases). Per the germline V gene, CDR1 is SGHDT and CDR2 is YYEEEE. The germline V and J ends were trimmed by 2 bases and 6 bases, with 12 bases remaining between them. The CDR3 consists of 13 residues. CDR3 amino acids: CASSFLARGEQYV. In DNA, the CDR3 is TGTGCCAGCAGCTTCCTAGCCCGGGGCGAGCAGTACGTC.

The V gene is TRBV21-1, the J gene TRBJ2-3; TRBD2 was called by the table and not checked on the DNA. TRBV21-1 is reported as a pseudogene. The CDR3 runs 15 residues. CDR3 amino acids: CASSKPTRRPDTQYF. Written as DNA, the CDR3 is TGTGCCAGCAGCAAACCTACGCGGCGGCCAGATACGCAGTATTTT.

This clone was seen only once. The V gene is TRBV6-2 or TRBV6-3, the J gene TRBJ1-1, with D unclear. The germline V gene encodes CDR1 MNHEY and CDR2 SVGEGT. The V end was cut by 2 bases, the J end by 6 bases, with 4 bases between. The CDR3 contains 11 residues. The CDR3 loop is CASSYRSEAFF. CDR3 DNA sequence: TGTGCCAGCAGTTACCGGTCTGAAGCTTTCTTT.

The rearrangement uses TRBV4-3 and TRBJ1-2, with D maybe TRBD1 (5 bases). This CDR3 is 15 amino acids long. V was pared by 1 base and J by 5 bases, with 14 bases between. Germline V gene sequence: CDR1 LGHNA, CDR2 YSLEER. In DNA, the CDR3 is TGCGCCAGCAGCCAAGTCTCAGGGACTAGGTATGGCTACACCTTC. Protein sequence: CASSQVSGTRYGYTF.